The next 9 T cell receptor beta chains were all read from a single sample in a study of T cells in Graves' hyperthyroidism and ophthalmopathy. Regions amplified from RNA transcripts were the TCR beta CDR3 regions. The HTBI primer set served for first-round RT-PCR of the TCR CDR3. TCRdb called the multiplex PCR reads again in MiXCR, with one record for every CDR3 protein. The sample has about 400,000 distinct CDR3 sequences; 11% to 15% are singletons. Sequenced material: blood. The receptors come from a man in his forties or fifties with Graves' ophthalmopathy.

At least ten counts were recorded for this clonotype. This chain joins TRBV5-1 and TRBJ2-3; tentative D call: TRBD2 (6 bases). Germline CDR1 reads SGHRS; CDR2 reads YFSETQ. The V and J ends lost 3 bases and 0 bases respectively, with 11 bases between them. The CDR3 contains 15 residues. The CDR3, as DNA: TGCGCCAGCAGCTACGCGGGGCCTAGCACAGATACGCAGTATTTT. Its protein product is CASSYAGPSTDTQYF.

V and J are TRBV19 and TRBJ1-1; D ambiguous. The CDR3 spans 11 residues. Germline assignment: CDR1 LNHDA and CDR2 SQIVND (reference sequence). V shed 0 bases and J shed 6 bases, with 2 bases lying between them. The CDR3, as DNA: TGTGCCAGTAGTATAGAAGCTGAAGCTTTCTTT. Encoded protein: CASSIEAEAFF.

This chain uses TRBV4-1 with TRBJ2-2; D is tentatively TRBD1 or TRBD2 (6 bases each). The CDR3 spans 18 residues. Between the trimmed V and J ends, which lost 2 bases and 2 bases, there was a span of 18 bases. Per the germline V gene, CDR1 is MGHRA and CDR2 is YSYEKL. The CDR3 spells CASSQTLYGGQNTGELFF. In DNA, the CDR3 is TGCGCCAGCAGCCAAACCCTATATGGGGGGCAAAACACCGGGGAGCTGTTTTTT.

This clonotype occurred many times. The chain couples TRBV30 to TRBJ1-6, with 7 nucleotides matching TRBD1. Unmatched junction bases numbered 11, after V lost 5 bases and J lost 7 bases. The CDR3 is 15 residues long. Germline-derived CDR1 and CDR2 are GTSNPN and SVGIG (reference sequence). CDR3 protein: CAWGAGGVKNSPLHF. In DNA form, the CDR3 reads TGTGCCTGGGGCGCAGGGGGAGTTAAGAATTCACCCCTCCACTTT.

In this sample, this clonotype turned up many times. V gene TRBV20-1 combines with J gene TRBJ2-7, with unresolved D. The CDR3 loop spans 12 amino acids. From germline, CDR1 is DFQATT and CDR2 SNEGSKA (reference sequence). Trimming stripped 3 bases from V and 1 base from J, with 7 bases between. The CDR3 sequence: CSARRSSYEQYF. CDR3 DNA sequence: TGCAGTGCTAGGCGTTCGTCCTACGAGCAGTACTTC.

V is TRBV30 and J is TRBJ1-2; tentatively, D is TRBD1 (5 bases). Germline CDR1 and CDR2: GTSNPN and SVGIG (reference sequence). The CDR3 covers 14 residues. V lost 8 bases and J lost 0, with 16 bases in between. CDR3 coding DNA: TGTGCCGGAACCGGGACCGCGACTAACTATGGCTACACCTTC. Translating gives CAGTGTATNYGYTF.

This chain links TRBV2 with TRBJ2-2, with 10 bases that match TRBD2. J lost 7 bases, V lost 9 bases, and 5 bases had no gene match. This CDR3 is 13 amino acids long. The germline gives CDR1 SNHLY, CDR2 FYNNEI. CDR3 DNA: TGTGCCAGGGGGACTAGCGTTGTCGGGGAGCTGTTTTTT. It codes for CARGTSVVGELFF.

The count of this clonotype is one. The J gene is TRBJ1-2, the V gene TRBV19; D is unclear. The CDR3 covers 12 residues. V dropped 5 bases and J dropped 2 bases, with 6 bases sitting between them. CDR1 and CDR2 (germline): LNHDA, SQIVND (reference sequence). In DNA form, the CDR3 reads TGTGCCAGTAGTGAACTCAACTATGGCTACACCTTC. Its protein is CASSELNYGYTF.

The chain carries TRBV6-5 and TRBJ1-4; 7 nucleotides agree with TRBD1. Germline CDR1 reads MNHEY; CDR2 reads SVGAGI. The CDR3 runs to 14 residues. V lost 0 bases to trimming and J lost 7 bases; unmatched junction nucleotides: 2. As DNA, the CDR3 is TGTGCCAGCAGTTACTCAGGGGGCAGTGAAAAACTGTTTTTT. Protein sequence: CASSYSGGSEKLFF.